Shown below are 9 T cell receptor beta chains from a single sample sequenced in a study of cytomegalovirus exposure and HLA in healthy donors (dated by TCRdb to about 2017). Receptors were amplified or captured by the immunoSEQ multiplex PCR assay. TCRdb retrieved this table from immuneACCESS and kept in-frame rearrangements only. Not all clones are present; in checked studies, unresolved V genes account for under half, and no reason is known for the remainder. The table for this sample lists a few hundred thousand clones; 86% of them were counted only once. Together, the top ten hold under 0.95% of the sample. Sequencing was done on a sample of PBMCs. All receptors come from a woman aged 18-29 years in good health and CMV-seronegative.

The CDR3 loop is CASSGGTSGLREQYF. CDR3 coding DNA: TGTGCCAGCAGTGGCGGGACTAGCGGACTCAGAGAGCAGTACTTC. V gene TRBV6-1 combines with J gene TRBJ2-7; 11 bases fit TRBD2. Germline loops: CDR1 MNHNS, CDR2 SASEGT. J gave up 7 bases and V 4 bases, and 9 bases lay outside the gene matches. This CDR3 comprises 15 residues.

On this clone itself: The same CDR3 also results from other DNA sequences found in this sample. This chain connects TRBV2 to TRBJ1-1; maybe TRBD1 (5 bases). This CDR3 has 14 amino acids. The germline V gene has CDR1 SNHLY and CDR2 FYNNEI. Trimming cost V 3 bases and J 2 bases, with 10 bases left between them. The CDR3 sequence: CASSEGGVNTEAFF. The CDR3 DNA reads TGTGCCAGCAGTGAGGGGGGAGTAAACACTGAAGCTTTCTTT. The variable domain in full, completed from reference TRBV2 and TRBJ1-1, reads EPEVTQTPSHQVTQMGQEVILRCVPISNHLYFYWYRQILGQKVEFLVSFYNNEISEKSEIFDDQFSVERPDGSNFTLKIRSTKLEDSAMYFCASSEGGVNTEAFFGQGTRLTVV.

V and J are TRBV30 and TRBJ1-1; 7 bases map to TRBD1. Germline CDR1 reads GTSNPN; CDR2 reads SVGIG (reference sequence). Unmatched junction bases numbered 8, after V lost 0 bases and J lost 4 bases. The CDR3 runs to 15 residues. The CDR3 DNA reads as TGTGCCTGGAGTGTAATAGGGGCAGGGGGCACTGAAGCTTTCTTT. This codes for CAWSVIGAGGTEAFF.

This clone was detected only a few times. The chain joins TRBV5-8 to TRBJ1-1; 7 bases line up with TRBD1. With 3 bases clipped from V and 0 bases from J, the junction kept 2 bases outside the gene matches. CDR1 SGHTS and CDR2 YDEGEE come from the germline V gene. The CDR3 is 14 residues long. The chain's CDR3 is CASSWDRLNTEAFF. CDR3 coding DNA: TGTGCCAGCAGCTGGGACAGATTGAACACTGAAGCTTTCTTT.

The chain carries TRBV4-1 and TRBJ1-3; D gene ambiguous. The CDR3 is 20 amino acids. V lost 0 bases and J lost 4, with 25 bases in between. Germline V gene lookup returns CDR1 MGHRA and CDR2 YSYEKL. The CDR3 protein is CASSQDRWYQVLGGGNTIYF. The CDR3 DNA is TGCGCCAGCAGCCAAGATCGGTGGTATCAGGTCCTGGGAGGGGGAAACACCATATATTTT.

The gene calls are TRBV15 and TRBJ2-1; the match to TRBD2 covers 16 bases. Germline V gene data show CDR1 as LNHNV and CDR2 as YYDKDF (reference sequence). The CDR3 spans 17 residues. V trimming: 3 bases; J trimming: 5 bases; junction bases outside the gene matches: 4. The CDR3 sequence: CATSRGLAGGLNNEQFF. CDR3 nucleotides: TGTGCCACCAGCAGGGGACTAGCGGGGGGGCTGAACAATGAGCAGTTCTTC.

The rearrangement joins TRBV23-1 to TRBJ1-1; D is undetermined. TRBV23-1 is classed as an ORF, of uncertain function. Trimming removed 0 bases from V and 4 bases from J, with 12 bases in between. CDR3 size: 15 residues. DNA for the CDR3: TGCGCCAGCAGTCAATCAGGGAGACGGGGCACTGAAGCTTTCTTT. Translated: CASSQSGRRGTEAFF.

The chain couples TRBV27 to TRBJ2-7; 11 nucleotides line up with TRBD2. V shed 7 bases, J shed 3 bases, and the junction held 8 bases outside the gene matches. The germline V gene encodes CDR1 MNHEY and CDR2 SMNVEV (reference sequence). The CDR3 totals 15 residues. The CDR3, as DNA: TGTGCCAGCAACCTAGCGGGGGGCTTTAGCTACGAGCAGTACTTC. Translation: CASNLAGGFSYEQYF.

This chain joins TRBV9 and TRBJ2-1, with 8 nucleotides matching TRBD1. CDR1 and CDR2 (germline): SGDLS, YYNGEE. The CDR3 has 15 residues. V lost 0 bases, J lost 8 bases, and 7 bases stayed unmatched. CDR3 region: CASSVGAGGGYEQFF. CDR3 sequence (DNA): TGTGCCAGCAGCGTAGGGGCAGGGGGCGGTTATGAGCAGTTCTTC.